Following are 18 T cell receptor beta chains from one sample sequenced in a study of T cell responses to AZD1222 COVID-19 vaccine. Libraries were prepared by immunoSEQ multiplex PCR; TCRdb keeps only in-frame clonotypes and omits some of them. The sample consists of about 50,000 clones, around 85% of them appearing once. The sample consisted of peripheral blood, taken on day 0 of MenACWY control vaccination. The receptors come from an adult in good health.

The rearrangement joins TRBV30 to TRBJ1-6; 7 nucleotides agree with TRBD1. The V and J ends lost 1 base and 7 bases, in that order; junction bases with no gene match: 7. This CDR3 comprises 15 residues. Germline assignment: CDR1 GTSNPN and CDR2 SVGIG (reference sequence). This CDR3 reads CAWSERGQWNSPLHF. CDR3 nucleotide sequence: TGTGCCTGGAGTGAAAGGGGGCAGTGGAATTCACCCCTCCACTTT.

The chain links TRBV7-8 to TRBJ2-7, with 9 bases identical to TRBD1. The CDR3 extends over 15 amino acids. Germline V gene sequence: CDR1 SGHVS, CDR2 FQNEAQ. V lost 5 bases to trimming and J lost 3 bases; unmatched junction nucleotides: 8. This CDR3 reads CASSIQGTGNYEQYF. The CDR3 DNA sequence: TGTGCCAGCAGCATTCAAGGGACAGGGAACTACGAGCAGTACTTC.

The chain carries TRBV4-3 and TRBJ2-1, with 8 bases aligning to TRBD2. The V segment lost 3 bases and the J segment 0 bases; nucleotides outside the gene matches: 4. This CDR3 spans 16 amino acids. CDR1 and CDR2 from the germline V gene are LGHNA and YSLEER. CDR3 protein: CASSHAGGASYNEQFF. As DNA, the CDR3 is TGCGCCAGCAGCCACGCGGGAGGCGCCTCCTACAATGAGCAGTTCTTC.

J is TRBJ1-1 and V is TRBV19; 7 bases map to TRBD1. This CDR3 has 15 amino acids. Germline V gene lookup returns CDR1 LNHDA and CDR2 SQIVND (reference sequence). The ends lost 5 bases at V and 0 bases at J; junction bases unmatched: 6. CDR3 DNA sequence: TGTGCCAGTAGTTCCCGCAGGGGGGTGAACACTGAAGCTTTCTTT. Amino acids: CASSSRRGVNTEAFF.

J is TRBJ2-3 and V is TRBV11-3, with no clear D. CDR1 SGHNT and CDR2 YENEEA come from the germline V gene. This CDR3 spans 14 amino acids. V was cut by 5 bases and J by 0 bases, with 9 bases left in between. The CDR3 sequence is CASSPDPSTDTQYF. DNA of the CDR3: TGTGCCAGCAGCCCGGACCCTAGCACAGATACGCAGTATTTT.

The chain employs TRBV28 and TRBJ2-2; D gene uncertain. This CDR3 is built from 15 residues. V lost 6 bases, J lost 1 base, and 12 bases lay in between. The germline V gene encodes CDR1 MDHEN and CDR2 SYDVKM. CDR3 sequence: CASSRRAGNTGELFF. The DNA of the CDR3 is TGTGCCAGCAGCCGACGGGCAGGGAACACCGGGGAGCTGTTTTTT.

This CDR3 reads CASSLVSGRANIQYF. Written as DNA, the CDR3 is TGTGCCAGCAGTTTAGTAAGCGGGAGGGCCAACATTCAGTACTTC. The V call is TRBV28, the J call TRBJ2-4; 10 bases are a match to TRBD2. The CDR3 is made up of 15 amino acids. Germline lookup yields CDR1 MDHEN and CDR2 SYDVKM. V trimming: 2 bases; J trimming: 7 bases; junction bases outside the gene matches: 5.

With regard to this clone: The junction differs from germline at one of its ends, possibly a read error. The J gene is TRBJ2-2, the V gene TRBV7-7; no reliable D call. The CDR3 runs 14 residues. Per germline, CDR1 SSHAT and CDR2 FNYEAQ (reference sequence). CDR3 in DNA: TGTGCTAGCAGCCCTAGTCCTGGGTACGGGGAGCTGTTTTTT. As protein: CASSPSPGYGELFF.

The chain has TRBV6-5 and TRBJ2-1; D might be TRBD2 (5 bases). Germline CDR1 and CDR2: MNHEY and SVGAGI. The CDR3 sequence is 16 residues long. V shed 0 bases and J shed 4 bases, with 13 bases lying between them. The CDR3: CASSYSSRAQYNEQFF. The CDR3 DNA sequence: TGTGCCAGCAGTTACTCGTCGCGGGCCCAATACAATGAGCAGTTCTTC.

The chain is built from TRBV6-2 or TRBV6-3 and TRBJ2-3; TRBD2 matches 7 bases. CDR1 and CDR2 (germline): MNHEY, SVGEGT. Trimming removed 3 bases from V and 3 bases from J; junction bases left unmatched: 3. The CDR3 has 14 amino acids. The CDR3 here is CASSYGRETDTQYF. CDR3 sequence (DNA): TGTGCCAGCAGTTATGGGCGGGAGACAGATACGCAGTATTTT.

This chain connects TRBV2 to TRBJ1-4; 8 positions agree with TRBD1. The CDR3 is made up of 14 amino acids. The ends lost 6 bases at V and 7 bases at J; junction bases unmatched: 7. Germline V gene lookup returns CDR1 SNHLY and CDR2 FYNNEI. CDR3 protein: CASRPGRGPEKLFF. CDR3 in DNA: TGTGCCAGCAGGCCTGGCAGGGGGCCTGAAAAACTGTTTTTT.

Written as DNA, the CDR3 is TGTGCCAGCAGCGGGACAGGGAGTTTCGGGGGGACCTTC. Its protein product is CASSGTGSFGGTF. The J gene is TRBJ1-2, the V gene TRBV6-2 or TRBV6-3; 9 bases are a match to TRBD1. V lost 6 bases and J lost 14; bases outside the gene matches: 13. Germline V lookup: CDR1 MNHEY, CDR2 SVGEGT. This CDR3 contains 13 residues.

The chain joins TRBV30 to TRBJ1-4; D remains ambiguous. Germline lookup yields CDR1 GTSNPN and CDR2 SVGIG (reference sequence). CDR3 length equals 15 residues. V gave up 4 bases and J gave up 8 bases, with 20 bases separating them. CDR3 loop: CAWKSIVSPREKLFF. The CDR3 nucleotides are TGTGCCTGGAAAAGTATTGTTTCCCCTAGAGAAAAACTGTTTTTT.

The chain uses TRBV3-1 (or the pseudogene TRBV3-2) and TRBJ1-1; the D is unclear. The germline V and J ends were trimmed by 7 bases and 3 bases, with 12 bases remaining between them. There are 13 residues in the CDR3. The V gene's germline CDR1 is LGHDT and CDR2 YNNKEL (reference sequence). The CDR3 region is CASTHGEYTEAFF. In nucleotides, the CDR3 is TGTGCCAGCACCCACGGTGAGTACACTGAAGCTTTCTTT.

The CDR3, as DNA: TGCGCCAGCAGCCAGGTGCCTAGCGCCAACTACGAGCAGTACTTC. Translation gives CASSQVPSANYEQYF. J is TRBJ2-7 and V is TRBV4-3; D might be TRBD2 (6 bases). V lost 3 bases and J lost 3, with 15 bases in between. The germline CDR1 and CDR2 sequences are LGHNA and YSLEER. CDR3 length equals 15 residues.

V usage is TRBV18 and J usage is TRBJ2-3, with 15 bases fitting TRBD2. From germline, CDR1 is KGHSH and CDR2 LQKENI. CDR3 length: 16 amino acids. With V trimmed by 6 bases and J by 5 bases, 6 bases remained unmatched. The CDR3 loop reads CASSGGLAGGLDTQYF. As DNA, the CDR3 is TGTGCCAGCTCCGGGGGACTAGCGGGAGGTCTAGATACGCAGTATTTT.

The V and J genes are TRBV30 and TRBJ1-3; possibly TRBD1 for D (6 bases). CDR1 is GTSNPN, CDR2 SVGIG, per germline (reference sequence). This CDR3 contains 14 residues. Trimming removed 3 bases at V and 4 bases at J, with 13 bases between. DNA of the CDR3: TGTGCCTGGAGGGGATCGGGACAAGGAAACACCATATATTTT. Protein product: CAWRGSGQGNTIYF.

This sequence joins TRBV19 and TRBJ2-5; no clear D. The ends were cut back, 5 bases at V and 0 bases at J, with 16 bases in the middle. The germline CDR1 and CDR2 sequences are LNHDA and SQIVND (reference sequence). The CDR3 spans 16 residues. The CDR3 here is CASSGTGPRNQETQYF. In DNA, the CDR3 is TGTGCCAGTAGTGGTACCGGGCCAAGAAACCAAGAGACCCAGTACTTC.